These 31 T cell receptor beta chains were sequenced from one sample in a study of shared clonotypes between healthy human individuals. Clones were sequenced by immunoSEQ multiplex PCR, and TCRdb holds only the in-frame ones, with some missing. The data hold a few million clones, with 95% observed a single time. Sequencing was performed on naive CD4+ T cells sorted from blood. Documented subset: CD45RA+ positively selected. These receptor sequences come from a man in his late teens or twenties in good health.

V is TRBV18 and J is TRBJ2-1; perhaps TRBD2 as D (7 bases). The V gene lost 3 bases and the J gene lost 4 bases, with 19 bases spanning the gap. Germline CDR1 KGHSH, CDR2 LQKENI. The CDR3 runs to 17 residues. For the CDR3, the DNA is TGTGCCAGCTCACCGCCCTTGGGGGGGGGCCTATACAATGAGCAGTTCTTC. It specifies CASSPPLGGGLYNEQFF.

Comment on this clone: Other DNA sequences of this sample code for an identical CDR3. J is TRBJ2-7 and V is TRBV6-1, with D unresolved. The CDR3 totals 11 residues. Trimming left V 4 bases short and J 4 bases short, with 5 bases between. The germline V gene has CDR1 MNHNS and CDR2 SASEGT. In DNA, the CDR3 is TGTGCCAGCAGTGGGAGATACGAGCAGTACTTC. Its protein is CASSGRYEQYF.

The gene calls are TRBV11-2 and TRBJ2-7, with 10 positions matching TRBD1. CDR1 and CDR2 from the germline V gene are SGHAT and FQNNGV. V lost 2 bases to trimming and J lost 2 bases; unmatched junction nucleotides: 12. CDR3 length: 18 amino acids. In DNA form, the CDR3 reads TGTGCCAGCAGCTTAACATCGCCGGGACAGGGGAGCCCCTACGAGCAGTACTTC. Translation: CASSLTSPGQGSPYEQYF.

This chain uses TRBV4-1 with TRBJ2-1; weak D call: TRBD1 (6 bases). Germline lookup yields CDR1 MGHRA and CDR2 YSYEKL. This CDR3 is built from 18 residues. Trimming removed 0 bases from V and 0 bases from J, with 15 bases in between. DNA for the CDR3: TGCGCCAGCAGCCAAGAAGGAAGGGGGTCGAGCTCCTACAATGAGCAGTTCTTC. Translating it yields CASSQEGRGSSSYNEQFF.

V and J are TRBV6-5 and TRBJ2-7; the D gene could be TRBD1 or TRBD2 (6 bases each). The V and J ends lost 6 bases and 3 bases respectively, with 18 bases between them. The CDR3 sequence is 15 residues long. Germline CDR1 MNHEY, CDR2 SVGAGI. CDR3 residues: CASSPRSGGHYEQYF. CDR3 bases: TGTGCCAGCAGCCCCCGTAGTGGGGGGCACTACGAGCAGTACTTC.

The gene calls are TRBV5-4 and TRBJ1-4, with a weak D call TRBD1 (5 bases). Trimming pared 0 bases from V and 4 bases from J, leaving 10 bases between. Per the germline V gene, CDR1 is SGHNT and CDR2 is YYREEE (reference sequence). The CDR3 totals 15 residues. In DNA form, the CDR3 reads TGTGCCAGCAGCTTGGGAGACAGCCATAATGAAAAACTGTTTTTT. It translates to CASSLGDSHNEKLFF.

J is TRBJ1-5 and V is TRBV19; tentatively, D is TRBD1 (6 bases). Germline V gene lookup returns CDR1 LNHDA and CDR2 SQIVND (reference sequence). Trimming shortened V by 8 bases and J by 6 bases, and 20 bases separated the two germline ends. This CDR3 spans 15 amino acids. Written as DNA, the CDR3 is TGTGCCAGTTCATTGGGGGCGTCTTTGAGTCAGCCCCAGCATTTT. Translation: CASSLGASLSQPQHF. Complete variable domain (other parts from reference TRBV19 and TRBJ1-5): DGGITQSPKYLFRKEGQNVTLSCEQNLNHDAMYWYRQDPGQGLRLIYYSQIVNDFQKGDIAEGYSVSREKKESFPLTVTSAQKNPTAFYLCASSLGASLSQPQHFGDGTRLSIL.

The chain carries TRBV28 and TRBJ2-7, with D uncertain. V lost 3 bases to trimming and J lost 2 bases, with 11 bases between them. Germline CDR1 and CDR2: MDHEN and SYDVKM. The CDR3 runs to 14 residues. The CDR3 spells CASSFRILTYEQYF. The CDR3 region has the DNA TGTGCCAGCAGTTTTAGGATTTTAACCTACGAGCAGTACTTC.

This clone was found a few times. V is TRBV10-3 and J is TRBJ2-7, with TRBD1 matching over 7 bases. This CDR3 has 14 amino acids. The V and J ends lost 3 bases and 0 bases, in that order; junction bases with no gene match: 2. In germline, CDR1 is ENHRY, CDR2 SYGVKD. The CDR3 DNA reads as TGTGCCATCAGTGAAAGGGACAGCTCCTACGAGCAGTACTTC. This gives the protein CAISERDSSYEQYF.

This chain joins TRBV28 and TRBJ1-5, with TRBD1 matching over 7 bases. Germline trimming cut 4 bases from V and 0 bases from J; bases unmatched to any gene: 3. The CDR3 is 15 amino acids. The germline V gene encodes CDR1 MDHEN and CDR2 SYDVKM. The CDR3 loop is CASSSGQYSNQPQHF. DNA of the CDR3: TGTGCCAGCAGTTCGGGACAGTATAGCAATCAGCCCCAGCATTTT. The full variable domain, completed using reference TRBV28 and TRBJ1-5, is DVKVTQSSRYLVKRTGEKVFLECVQDMDHENMFWYRQDPGLGLRLIYFSYDVKMKEKGDIPEGYSVSREKKERFSLILESASTNQTSMYLCASSSGQYSNQPQHFGDGTRLSIL.

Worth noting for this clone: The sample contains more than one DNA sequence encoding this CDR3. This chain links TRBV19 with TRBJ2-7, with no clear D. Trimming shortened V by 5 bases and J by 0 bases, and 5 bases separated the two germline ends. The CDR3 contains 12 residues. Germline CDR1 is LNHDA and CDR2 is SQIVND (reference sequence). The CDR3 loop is CASSGYSYEQYF. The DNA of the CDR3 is TGTGCCAGTAGTGGCTACTCCTACGAGCAGTACTTC.

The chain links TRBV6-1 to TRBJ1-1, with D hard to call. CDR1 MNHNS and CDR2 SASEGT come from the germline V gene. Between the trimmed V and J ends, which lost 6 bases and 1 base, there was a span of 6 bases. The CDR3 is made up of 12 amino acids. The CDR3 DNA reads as TGTGCCAGCAGCTGGCAGAACACTGAAGCTTTCTTT. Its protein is CASSWQNTEAFF.

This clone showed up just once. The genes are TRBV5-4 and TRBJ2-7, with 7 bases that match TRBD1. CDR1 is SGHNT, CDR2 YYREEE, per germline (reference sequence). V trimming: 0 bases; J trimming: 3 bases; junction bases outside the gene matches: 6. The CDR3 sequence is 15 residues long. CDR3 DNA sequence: TGTGCCAGCAGCTTGGACCGACAGGGATACTACGAGCAGTACTTC. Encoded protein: CASSLDRQGYYEQYF.

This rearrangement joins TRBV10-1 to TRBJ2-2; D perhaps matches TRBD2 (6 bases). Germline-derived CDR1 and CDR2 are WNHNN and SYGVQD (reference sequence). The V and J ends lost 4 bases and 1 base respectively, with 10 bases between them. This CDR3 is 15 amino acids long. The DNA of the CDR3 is TGCGCCAGCAGTGGGAGTAGCGGGAACACCGGGGAGCTGTTTTTT. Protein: CASSGSSGNTGELFF.

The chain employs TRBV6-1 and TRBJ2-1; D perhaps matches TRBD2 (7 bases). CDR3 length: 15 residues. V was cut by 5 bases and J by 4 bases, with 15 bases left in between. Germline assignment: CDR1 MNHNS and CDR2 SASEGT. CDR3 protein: CASSSPGGLYNEQFF. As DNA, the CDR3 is TGTGCCAGCAGTTCCCCCGGGGGGCTATACAATGAGCAGTTCTTC.

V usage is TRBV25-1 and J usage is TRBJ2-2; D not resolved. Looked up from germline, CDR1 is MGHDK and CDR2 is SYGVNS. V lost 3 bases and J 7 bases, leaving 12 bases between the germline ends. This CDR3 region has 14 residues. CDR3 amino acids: CASSEGLNFGELFF. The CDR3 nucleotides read TGTGCCAGCAGTGAGGGTTTGAATTTCGGGGAGCTGTTTTTT.

The CDR3 sequence: CASSEGRGVGAEAFF. In DNA, the CDR3 is TGTGCCAGCAGTGAAGGGAGAGGGGTAGGGGCTGAAGCTTTCTTT. The chain combines TRBV2 with TRBJ1-1; D possibly corresponds to TRBD1 (5 bases). V was pared by 1 base and J by 6 bases, with 15 bases between. Germline-derived CDR1 and CDR2 are SNHLY and FYNNEI. The CDR3 spans 15 residues. Full variable domain (rest looked up from reference TRBV2 and TRBJ1-1): EPEVTQTPSHQVTQMGQEVILRCVPISNHLYFYWYRQILGQKVEFLVSFYNNEISEKSEIFDDQFSVERPDGSNFTLKIRSTKLEDSAMYFCASSEGRGVGAEAFFGQGTRLTVV.

The CDR3 region is CASREYIGTVNTEAFF. CDR3 DNA sequence: TGTGCCAGCAGGGAATATATTGGGACAGTGAACACTGAAGCTTTCTTT. The V gene is TRBV2, the J gene TRBJ1-1, with TRBD1 matching over 7 bases. Germline CDR1 and CDR2: SNHLY and FYNNEI. V trimming: 6 bases; J trimming: 0 bases; junction bases outside the gene matches: 10. The CDR3 length is 16 residues.

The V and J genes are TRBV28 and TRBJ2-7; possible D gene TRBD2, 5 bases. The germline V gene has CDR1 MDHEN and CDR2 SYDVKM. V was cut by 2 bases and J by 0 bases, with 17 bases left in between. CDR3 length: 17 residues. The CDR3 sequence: CASSLGSGGSISYEQYF. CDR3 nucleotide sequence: TGTGCCAGCAGTTTAGGTTCAGGAGGATCAATCTCCTACGAGCAGTACTTC.

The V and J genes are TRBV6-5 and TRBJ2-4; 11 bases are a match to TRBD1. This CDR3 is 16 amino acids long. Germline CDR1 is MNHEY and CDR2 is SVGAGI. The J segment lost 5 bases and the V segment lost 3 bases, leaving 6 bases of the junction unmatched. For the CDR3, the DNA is TGTGCCAGCAGTTATTCCGTGGACAGGGGGCAAAACATTCAGTACTTC. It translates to CASSYSVDRGQNIQYF.

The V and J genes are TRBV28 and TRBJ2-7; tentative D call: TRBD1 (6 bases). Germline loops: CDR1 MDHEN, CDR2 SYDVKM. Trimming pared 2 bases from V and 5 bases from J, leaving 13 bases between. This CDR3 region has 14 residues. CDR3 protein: CASSLGQPGDEQYF. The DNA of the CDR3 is TGTGCCAGCAGTTTAGGACAGCCTGGGGACGAGCAGTACTTC.

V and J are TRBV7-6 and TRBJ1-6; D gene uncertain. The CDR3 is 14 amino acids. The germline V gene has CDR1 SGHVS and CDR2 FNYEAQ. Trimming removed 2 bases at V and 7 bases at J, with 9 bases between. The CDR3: CASSLRLENSPLHF. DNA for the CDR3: TGTGCCAGCAGCTTACGTCTCGAGAATTCACCCCTCCACTTT.

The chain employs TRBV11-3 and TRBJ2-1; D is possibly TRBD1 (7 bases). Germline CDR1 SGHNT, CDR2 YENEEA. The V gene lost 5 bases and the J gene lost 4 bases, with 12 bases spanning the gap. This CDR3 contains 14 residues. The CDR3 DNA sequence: TGTGCCAGCAGCCCACAGGGGACTTACAATGAGCAGTTCTTC. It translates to CASSPQGTYNEQFF. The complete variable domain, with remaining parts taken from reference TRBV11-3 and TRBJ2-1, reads EAGVVQSPRYKIIEKKQPVAFWCNPISGHNTLYWYLQNLGQGPELLIRYENEEAVDDSQLPKDRFSAERLKGVDSTLKIQPAELGDSAVYLCASSPQGTYNEQFFGPGTRLTVL.

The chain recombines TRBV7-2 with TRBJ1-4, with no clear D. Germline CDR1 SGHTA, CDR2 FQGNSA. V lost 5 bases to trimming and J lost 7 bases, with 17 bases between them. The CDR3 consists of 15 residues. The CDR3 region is CASSLQRRSGEKLFF. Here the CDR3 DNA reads TGTGCCAGCAGCCTCCAGCGCAGGTCGGGTGAAAAACTGTTTTTT.

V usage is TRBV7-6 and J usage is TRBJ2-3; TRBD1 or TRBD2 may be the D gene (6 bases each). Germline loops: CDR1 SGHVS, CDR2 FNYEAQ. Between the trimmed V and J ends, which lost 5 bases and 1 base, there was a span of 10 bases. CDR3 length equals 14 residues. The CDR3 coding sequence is TGTGCCAGCAGCCGTCGGGGGCGCACAGATACGCAGTATTTT. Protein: CASSRRGRTDTQYF.

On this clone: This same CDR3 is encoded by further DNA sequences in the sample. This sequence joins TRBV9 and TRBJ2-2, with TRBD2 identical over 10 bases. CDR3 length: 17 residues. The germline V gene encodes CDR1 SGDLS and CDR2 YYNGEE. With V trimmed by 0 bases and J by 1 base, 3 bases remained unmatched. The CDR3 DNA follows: TGTGCCAGCAGCGTAGCACTAGCGGGGAAGAACACCGGGGAGCTGTTTTTT. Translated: CASSVALAGKNTGELFF.

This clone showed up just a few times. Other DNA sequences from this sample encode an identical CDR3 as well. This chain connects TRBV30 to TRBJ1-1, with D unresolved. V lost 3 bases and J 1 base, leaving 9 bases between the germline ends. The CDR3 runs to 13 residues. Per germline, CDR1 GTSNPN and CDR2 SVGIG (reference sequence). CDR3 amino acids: CAWSRGWNTEAFF. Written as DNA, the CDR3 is TGTGCCTGGAGCCGGGGATGGAACACTGAAGCTTTCTTT.

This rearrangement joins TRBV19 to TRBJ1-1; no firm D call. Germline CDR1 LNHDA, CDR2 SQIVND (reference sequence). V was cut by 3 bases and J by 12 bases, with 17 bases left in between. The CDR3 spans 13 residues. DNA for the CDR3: TGTGCCAGTAGTATCAGTGCCCCGGGAAGGACTTTCTTT. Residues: CASSISAPGRTFF.

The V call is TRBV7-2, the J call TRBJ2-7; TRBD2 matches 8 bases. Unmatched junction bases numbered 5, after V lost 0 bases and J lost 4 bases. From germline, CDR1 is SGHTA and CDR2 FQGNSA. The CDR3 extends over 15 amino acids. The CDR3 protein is CASSLAPAGDYEQYF. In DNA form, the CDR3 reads TGTGCCAGCAGCTTAGCCCCAGCGGGAGATTACGAGCAGTACTTC. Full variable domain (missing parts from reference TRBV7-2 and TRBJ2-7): GAGVSQSPSNKVTEKGKDVELRCDPISGHTALYWYRQSLGQGLEFLIYFQGNSAPDKSGLPSDRFSAERTGGSVSTLTIQRTQQEDSAVYLCASSLAPAGDYEQYFGPGTRLTVT.

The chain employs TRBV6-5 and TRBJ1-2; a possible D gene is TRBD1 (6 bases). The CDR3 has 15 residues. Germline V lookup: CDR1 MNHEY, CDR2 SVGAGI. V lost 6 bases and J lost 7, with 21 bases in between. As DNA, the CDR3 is TGTGCCAGCAGCCCCGTCAGGGGATTCTCAGGTGGCTACACCTTC. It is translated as CASSPVRGFSGGYTF.

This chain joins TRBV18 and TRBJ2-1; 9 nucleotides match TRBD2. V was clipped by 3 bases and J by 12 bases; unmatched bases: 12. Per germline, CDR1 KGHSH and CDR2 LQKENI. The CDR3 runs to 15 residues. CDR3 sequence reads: CASSPPGLAPFWQFF. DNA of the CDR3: TGTGCCAGCTCACCTCCGGGACTAGCCCCGTTCTGGCAGTTCTTC.